This T cell receptor (beta chain) stems from a study of T cell repertoires in cytomegalovirus infection. The study, taken as a whole, reports: It was HLA-C-restricted CMV-specific TCR beta clonotypes that dominated the response ex vivo.

V was pared by 6 bases and J by 6 bases, with 14 bases between. This CDR3 spans 13 amino acids. The germline V gene has CDR1 MNHEY and CDR2 SVGAGI. As for this clonotype: No antigen is known for it.

Each CDR3 protein is one row after TCRdb ran MiXCR on the reads. The sample lists around 430,000 distinct CDR3 sequences, about 39% occurring once. The source was cultured PBMCs, collected from culture after CMV antigen stimulation. This TCR was recovered from a human donor in good health (CMV status not recorded). Some clones in this sample may be carry-over from other donors' samples. This sequence joins TRBV6-5 and TRBJ1-2; D gene ambiguous. The CDR3 region is CASSRTAFDGYTF. CDR3 coding DNA: TGTGCCAGCAGCCGGACGGCGTTCGATGGCTACACCTTC.